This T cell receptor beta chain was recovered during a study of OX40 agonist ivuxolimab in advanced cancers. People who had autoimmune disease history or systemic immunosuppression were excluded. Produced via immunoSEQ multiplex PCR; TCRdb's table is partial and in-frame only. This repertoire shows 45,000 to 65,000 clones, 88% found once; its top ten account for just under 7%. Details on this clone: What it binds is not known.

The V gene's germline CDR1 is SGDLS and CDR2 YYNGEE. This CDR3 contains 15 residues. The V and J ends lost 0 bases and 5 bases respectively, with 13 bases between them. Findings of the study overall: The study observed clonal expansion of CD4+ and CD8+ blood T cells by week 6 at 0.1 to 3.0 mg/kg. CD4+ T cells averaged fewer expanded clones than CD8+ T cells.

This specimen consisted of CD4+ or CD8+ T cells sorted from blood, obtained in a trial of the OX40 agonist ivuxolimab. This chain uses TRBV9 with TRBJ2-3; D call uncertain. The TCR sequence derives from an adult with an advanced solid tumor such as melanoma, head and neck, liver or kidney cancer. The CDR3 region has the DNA TGTGCCAGCAGCGTAGGGACCACCTGGAGAGATACGCAGTATTTT. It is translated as CASSVGTTWRDTQYF.